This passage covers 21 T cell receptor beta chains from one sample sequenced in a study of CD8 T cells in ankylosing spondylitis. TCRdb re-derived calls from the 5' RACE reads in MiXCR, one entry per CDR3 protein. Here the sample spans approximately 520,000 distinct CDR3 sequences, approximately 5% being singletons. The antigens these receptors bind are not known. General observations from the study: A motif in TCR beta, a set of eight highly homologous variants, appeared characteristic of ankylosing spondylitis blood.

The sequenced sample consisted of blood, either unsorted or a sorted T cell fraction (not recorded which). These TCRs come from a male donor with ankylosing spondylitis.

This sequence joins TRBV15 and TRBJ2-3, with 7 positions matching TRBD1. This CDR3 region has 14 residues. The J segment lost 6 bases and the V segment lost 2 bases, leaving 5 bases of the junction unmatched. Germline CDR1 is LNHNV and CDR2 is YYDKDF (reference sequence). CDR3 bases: TGTGCCACCAGCAGACGACAGGGCTCCGATACGCAGTATTTT. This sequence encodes CATSRRQGSDTQYF. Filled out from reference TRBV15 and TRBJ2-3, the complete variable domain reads DAMVIQNPRYQVTQFGKPVTLSCSQTLNHNVMYWYQQKSSQAPKLLFHYYDKDFNNEADTPDNFQSRRPNTSFCFLDIRSPGLGDTAMYLCATSRRQGSDTQYFGPGTRLTVL.

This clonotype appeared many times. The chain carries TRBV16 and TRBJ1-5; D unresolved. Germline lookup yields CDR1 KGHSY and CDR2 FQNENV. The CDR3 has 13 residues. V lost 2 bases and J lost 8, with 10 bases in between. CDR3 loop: CASSQNGREPQHF. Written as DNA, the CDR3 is TGTGCCAGCAGCCAAAATGGGCGGGAGCCCCAGCATTTT.

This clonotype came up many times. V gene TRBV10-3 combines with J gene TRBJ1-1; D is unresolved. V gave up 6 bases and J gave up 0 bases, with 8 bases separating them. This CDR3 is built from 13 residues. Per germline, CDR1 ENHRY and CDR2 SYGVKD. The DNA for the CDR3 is TGTGCCATCAGGGGAACAGTGAACACTGAAGCTTTCTTT. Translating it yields CAIRGTVNTEAFF.

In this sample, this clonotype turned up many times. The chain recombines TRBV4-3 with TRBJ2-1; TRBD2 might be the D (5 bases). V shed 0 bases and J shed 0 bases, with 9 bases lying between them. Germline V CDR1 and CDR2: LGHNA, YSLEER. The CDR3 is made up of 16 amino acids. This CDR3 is CASSQDTRASYNEQFF. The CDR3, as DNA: TGCGCCAGCAGCCAAGATACGAGGGCCTCCTACAATGAGCAGTTCTTC.

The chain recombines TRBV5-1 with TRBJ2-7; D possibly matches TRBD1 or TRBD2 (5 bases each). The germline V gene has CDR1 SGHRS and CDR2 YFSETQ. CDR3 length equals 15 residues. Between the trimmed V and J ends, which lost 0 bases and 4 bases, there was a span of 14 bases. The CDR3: CASSLAPPGPYEQYF. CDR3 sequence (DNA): TGCGCCAGCAGCTTGGCCCCCCCGGGGCCGTACGAGCAGTACTTC.

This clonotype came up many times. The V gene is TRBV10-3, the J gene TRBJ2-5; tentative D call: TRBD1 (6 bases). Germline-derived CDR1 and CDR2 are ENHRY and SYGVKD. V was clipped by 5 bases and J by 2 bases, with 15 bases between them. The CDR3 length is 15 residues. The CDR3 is CAISPTGTSQETQYF. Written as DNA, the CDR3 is TGTGCCATCAGTCCAACAGGGACCTCACAAGAGACCCAGTACTTC.

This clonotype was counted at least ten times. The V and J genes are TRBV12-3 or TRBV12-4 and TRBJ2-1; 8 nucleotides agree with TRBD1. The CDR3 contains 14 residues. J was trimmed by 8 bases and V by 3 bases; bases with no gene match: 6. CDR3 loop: CASSFWTGNDEQFF. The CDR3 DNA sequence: TGTGCCAGCAGTTTCTGGACAGGGAACGATGAGCAGTTCTTC.

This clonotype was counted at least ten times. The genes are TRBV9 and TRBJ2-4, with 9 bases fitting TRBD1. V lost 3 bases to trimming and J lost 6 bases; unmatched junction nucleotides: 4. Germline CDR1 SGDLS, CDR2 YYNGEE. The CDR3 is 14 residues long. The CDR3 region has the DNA TGTGCCAGCAGCGCGGGACAGGGAATAAACATTCAGTACTTC. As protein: CASSAGQGINIQYF. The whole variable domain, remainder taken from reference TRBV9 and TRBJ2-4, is DSGVTQTPKHLITATGQRVTLRCSPRSGDLSVYWYQQSLDQGLQFLIQYYNGEERAKGNILERFSAQQFPDLHSELNLSSLELGDSALYFCASSAGQGINIQYFGAGTRLSVL.

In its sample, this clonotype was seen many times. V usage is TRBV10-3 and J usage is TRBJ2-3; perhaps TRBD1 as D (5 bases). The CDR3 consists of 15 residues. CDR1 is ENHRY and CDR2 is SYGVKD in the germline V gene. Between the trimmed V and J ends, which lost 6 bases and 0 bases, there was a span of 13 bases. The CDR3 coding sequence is TGTGCCATCAGCGCCCGAGACAGAAGCACAGATACGCAGTATTTT. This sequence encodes CAISARDRSTDTQYF.

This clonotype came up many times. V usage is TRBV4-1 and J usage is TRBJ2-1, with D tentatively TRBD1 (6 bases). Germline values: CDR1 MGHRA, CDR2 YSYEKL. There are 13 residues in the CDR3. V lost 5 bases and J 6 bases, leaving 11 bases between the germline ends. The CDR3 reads CASSTPQGNEQFF. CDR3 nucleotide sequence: TGCGCCAGCAGCACCCCACAGGGCAATGAGCAGTTCTTC.

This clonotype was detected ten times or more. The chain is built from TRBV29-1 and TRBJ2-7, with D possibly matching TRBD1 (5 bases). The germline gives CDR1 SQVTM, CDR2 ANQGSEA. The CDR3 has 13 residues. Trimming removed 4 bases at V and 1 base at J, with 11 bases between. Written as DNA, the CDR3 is TGCAGCGTTGGCAGGGCGCCATCCTACGAGCAGTACTTC. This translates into CSVGRAPSYEQYF.

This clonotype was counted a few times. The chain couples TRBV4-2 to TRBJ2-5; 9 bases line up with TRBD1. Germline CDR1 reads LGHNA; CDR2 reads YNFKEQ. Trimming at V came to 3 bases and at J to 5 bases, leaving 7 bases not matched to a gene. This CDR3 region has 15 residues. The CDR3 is CASSHWTGVPETQYF. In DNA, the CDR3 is TGTGCCAGCAGCCACTGGACAGGGGTCCCGGAGACCCAGTACTTC.

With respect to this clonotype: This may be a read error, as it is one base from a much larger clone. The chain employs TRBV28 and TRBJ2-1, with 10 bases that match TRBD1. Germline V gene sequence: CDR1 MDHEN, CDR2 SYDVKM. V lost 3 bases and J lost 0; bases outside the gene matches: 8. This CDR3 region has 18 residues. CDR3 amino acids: CASSLPPRTGGSYNEQFF. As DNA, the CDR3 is TGTGCCAGCAGTTTGCCCCCCCGGACAGGGGGCTCCTACAATGAGCAGTTCTTC.

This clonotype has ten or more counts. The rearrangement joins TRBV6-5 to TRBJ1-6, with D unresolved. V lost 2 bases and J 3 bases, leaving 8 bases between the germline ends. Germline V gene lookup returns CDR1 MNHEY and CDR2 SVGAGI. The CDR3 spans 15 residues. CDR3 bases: TGTGCCAGCAGTTACGGCGAGGGCTATAATTCACCCCTCCACTTT. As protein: CASSYGEGYNSPLHF.

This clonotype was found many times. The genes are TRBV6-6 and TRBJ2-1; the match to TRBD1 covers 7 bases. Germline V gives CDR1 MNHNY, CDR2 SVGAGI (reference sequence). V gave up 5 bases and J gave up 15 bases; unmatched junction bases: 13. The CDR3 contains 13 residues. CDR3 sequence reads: CASSLTRGTLGFF. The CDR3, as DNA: TGTGCCAGCAGTCTAACCAGGGGGACCTTGGGGTTCTTC.

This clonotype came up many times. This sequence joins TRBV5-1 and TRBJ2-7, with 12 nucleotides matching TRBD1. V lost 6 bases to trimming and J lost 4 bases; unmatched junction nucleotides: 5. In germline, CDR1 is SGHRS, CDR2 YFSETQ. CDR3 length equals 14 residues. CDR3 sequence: CASTWGQGAYEQYF. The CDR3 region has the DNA TGCGCCAGCACATGGGGACAGGGGGCTTACGAGCAGTACTTC.

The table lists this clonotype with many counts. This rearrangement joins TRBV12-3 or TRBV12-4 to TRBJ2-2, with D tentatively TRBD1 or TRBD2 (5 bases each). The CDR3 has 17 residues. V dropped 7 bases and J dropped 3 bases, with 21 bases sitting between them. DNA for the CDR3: TGTGCCAGCACATCCGCGGCGGGCAGGGCGGACACCGGGGAGCTGTTTTTT. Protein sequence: CASTSAAGRADTGELFF.

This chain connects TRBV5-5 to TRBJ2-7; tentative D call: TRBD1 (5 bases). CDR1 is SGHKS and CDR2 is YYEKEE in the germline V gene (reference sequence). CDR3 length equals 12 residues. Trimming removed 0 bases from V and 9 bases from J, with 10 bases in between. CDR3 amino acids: CASSLDGAWQYF. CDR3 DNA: TGTGCCAGCAGCTTGGATGGGGCATGGCAGTACTTC. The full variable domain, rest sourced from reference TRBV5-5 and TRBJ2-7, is DAGVTQSPTHLIKTRGQQVTLRCSPISGHKSVSWYQQVLGQGPQFIFQYYEKEERGRGNFPDRFSARQFPNYSSELNVNALLLGDSALYLCASSLDGAWQYFGPGTRLTVT.

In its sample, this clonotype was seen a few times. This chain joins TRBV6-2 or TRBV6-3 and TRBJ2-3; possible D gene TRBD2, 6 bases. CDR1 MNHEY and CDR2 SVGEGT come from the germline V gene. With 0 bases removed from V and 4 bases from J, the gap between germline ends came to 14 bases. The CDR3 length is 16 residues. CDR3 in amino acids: CASSYSKAGWPDTQYF. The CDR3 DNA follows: TGTGCCAGCAGTTACTCGAAGGCGGGGTGGCCAGATACGCAGTATTTT.

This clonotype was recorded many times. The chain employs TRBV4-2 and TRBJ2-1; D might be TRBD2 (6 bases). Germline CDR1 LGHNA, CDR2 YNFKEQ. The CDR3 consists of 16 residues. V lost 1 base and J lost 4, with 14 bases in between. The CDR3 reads CASSQVPAGTYNEQFF. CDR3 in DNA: TGTGCCAGCAGCCAAGTCCCAGCGGGCACGTACAATGAGCAGTTCTTC.

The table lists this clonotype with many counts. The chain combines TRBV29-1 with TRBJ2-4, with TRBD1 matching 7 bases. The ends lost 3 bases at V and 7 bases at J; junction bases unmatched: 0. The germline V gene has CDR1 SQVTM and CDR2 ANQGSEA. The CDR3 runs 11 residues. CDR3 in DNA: TGCAGCGTTGACAGGGGGAACATTCAGTACTTC. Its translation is CSVDRGNIQYF.